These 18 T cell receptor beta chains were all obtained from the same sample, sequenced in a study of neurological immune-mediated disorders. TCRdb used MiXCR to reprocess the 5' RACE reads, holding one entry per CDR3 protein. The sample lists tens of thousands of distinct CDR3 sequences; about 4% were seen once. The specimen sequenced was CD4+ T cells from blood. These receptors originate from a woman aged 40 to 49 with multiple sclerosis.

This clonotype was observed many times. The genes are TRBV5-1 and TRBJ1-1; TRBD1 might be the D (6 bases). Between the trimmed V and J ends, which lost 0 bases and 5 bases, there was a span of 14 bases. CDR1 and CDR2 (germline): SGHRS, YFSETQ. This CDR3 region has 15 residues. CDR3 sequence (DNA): TGCGCCAGCAGCTTGGCCGTGAAGGGGGGGACTGAAGCTTTCTTT. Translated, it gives CASSLAVKGGTEAFF.

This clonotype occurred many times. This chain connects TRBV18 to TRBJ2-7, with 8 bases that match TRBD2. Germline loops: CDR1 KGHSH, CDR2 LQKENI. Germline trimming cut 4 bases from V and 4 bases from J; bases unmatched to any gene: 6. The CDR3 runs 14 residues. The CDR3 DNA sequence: TGTGCCAGCTCACTGGCGGGGGGCAGGTACGAGCAGTACTTC. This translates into CASSLAGGRYEQYF.

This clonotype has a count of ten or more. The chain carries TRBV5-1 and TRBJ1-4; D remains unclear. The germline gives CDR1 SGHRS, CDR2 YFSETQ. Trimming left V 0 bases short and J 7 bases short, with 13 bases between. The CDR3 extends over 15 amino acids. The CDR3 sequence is CASSLARRPGEKLFF. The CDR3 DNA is TGCGCCAGCAGCTTGGCCCGCAGACCCGGTGAAAAACTGTTTTTT.

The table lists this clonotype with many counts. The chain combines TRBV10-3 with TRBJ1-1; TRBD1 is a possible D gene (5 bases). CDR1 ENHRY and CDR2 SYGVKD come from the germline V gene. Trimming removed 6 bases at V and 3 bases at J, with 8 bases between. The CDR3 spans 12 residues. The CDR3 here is CAISEGDTEAFF. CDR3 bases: TGTGCCATCAGCGAAGGGGACACTGAAGCTTTCTTT.

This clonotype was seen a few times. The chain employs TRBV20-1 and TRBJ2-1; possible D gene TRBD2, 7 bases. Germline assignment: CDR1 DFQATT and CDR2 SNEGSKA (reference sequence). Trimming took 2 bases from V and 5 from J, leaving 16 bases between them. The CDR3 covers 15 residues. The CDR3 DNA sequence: TGCAGTGCTAGATCCGTGGGGGGGCACCACAATGAGCAGTTCTTC. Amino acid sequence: CSARSVGGHHNEQFF.

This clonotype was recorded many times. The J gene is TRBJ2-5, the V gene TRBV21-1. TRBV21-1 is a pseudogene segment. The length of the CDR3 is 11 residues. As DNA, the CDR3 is TGTGCCAGCAGCAAAGGTACAACCCAGTACTTC. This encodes CASSKGTTQYF.

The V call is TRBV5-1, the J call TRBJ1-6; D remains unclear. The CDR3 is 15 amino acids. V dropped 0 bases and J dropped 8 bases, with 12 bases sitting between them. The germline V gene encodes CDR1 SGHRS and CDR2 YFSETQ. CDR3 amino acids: CASSLGGSFYSPLHF. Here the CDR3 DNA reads TGCGCCAGCAGCTTGGGTGGCAGCTTTTATTCACCCCTCCACTTT.

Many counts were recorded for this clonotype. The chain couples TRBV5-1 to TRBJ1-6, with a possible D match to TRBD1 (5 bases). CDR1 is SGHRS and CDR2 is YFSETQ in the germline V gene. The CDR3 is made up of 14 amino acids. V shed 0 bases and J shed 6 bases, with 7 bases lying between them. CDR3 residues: CASSLAQGNSPLHF. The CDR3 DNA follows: TGCGCCAGCAGCTTGGCTCAGGGTAATTCACCCCTCCACTTT. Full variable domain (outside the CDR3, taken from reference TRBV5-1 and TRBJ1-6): KAGVTQTPRYLIKTRGQQVTLSCSPISGHRSVSWYQQTPGQGLQFLFEYFSETQRNKGNFPGRFSGRQFSNSRSEMNVSTLELGDSALYLCASSLAQGNSPLHFGNGTRLTVT.

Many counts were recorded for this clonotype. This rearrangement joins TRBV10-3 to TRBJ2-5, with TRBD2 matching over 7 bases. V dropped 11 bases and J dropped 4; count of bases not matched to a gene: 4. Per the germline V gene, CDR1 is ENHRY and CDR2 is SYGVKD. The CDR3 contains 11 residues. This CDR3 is CAGGGGETQYF. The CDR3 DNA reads TGTGCCGGGGGGGGGGGAGAGACCCAGTACTTC.

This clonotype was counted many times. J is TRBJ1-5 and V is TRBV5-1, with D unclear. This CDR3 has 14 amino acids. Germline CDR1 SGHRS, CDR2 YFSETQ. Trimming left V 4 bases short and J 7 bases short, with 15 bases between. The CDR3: CASSLWSGEQPQHF. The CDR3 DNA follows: TGCGCCAGCAGCCTTTGGTCCGGGGAACAGCCCCAGCATTTT. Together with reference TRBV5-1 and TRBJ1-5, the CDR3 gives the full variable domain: KAGVTQTPRYLIKTRGQQVTLSCSPISGHRSVSWYQQTPGQGLQFLFEYFSETQRNKGNFPGRFSGRQFSNSRSEMNVSTLELGDSALYLCASSLWSGEQPQHFGDGTRLSIL.

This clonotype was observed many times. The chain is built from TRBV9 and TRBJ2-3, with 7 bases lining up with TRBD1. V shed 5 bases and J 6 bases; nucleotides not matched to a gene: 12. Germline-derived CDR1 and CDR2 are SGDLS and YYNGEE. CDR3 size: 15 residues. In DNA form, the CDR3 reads TGTGCCAGCAGGAGACAGGGAGCGATTGGTGATACGCAGTATTTT. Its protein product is CASRRQGAIGDTQYF. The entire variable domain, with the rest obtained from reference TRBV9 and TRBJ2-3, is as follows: DSGVTQTPKHLITATGQRVTLRCSPRSGDLSVYWYQQSLDQGLQFLIQYYNGEERAKGNILERFSAQQFPDLHSELNLSSLELGDSALYFCASRRQGAIGDTQYFGPGTRLTVL.

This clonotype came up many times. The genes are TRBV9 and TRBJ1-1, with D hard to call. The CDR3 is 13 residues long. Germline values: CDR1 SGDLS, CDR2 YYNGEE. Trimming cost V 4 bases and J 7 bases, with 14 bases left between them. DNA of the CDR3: TGTGCCAGCAGCCCCGATATAGGAGGTGAAGCTTTCTTT. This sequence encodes CASSPDIGGEAFF. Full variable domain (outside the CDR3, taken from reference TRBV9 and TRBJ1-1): DSGVTQTPKHLITATGQRVTLRCSPRSGDLSVYWYQQSLDQGLQFLIQYYNGEERAKGNILERFSAQQFPDLHSELNLSSLELGDSALYFCASSPDIGGEAFFGQGTRLTVV.

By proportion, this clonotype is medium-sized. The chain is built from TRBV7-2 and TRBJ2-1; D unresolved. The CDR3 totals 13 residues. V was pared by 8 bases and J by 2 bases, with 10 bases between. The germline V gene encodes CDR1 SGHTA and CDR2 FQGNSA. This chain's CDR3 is CASGKAAYNEQFF. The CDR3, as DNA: TGTGCCAGCGGTAAAGCAGCCTACAATGAGCAGTTCTTC.

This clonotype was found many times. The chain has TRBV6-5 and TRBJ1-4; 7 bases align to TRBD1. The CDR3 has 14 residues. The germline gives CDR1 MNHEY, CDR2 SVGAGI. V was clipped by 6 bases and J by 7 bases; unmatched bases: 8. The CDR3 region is CASSETGLTEKLFF. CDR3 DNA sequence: TGTGCCAGCAGCGAGACAGGGTTAACTGAAAAACTGTTTTTT.

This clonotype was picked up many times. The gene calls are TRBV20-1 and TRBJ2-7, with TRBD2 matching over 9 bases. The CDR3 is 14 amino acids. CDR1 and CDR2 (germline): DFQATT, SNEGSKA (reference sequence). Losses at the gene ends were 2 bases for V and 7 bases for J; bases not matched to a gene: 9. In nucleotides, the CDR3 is TGCAGTGCTAGATCTAGCGGGGCTCAGGGGGAGCAGTACTTC. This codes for CSARSSGAQGEQYF.

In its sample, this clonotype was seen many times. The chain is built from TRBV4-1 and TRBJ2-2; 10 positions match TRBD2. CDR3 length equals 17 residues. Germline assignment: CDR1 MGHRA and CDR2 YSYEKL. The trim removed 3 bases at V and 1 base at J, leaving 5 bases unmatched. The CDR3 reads CASSHLLAGLNTGELFF. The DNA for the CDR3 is TGCGCCAGCAGCCACCTACTAGCGGGGTTGAACACCGGGGAGCTGTTTTTT.

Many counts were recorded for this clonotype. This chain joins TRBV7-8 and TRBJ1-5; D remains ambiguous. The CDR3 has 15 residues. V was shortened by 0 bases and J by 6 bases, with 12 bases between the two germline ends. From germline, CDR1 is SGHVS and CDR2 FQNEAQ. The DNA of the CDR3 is TGTGCCAGCAGCTTAGCGCGTAGTTTCAGTCAGCCCCAGCATTTT. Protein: CASSLARSFSQPQHF.

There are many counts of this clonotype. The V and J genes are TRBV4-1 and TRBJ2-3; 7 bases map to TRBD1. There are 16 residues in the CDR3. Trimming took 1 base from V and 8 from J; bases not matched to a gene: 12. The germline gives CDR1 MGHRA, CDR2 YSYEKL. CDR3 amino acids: CASSQGTGAIVLTQYF. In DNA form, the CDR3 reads TGCGCCAGCAGCCAAGGAACAGGGGCTATAGTACTTACGCAGTATTTT.